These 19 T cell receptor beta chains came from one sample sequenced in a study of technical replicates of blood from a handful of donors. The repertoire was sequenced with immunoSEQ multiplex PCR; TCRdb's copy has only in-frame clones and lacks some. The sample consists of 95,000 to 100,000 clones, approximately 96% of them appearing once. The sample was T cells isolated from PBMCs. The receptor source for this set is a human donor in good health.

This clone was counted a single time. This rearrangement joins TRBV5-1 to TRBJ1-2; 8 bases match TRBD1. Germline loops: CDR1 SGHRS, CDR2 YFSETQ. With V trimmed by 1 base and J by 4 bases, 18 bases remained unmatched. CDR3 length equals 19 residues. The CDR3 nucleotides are TGCGCCAGCAGCTTGCCGACAGGGACAGGCGCTGCGGGGAGCTATGGCTACACCTTC. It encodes CASSLPTGTGAAGSYGYTF.

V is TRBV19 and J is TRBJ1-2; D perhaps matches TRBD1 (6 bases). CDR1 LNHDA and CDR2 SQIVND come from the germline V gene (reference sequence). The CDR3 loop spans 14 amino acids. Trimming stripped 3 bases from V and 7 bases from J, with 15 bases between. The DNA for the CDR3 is TGTGCCAGTAGTATTGGTCCCAGGGGATCTGGCTACACCTTC. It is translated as CASSIGPRGSGYTF.

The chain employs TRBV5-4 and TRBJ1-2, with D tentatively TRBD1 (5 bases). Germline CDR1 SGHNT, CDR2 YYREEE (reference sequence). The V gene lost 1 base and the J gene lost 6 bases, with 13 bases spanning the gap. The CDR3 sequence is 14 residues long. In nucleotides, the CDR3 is TGTGCCAGCAGCTTGTGGGGGGACGGAGATGGCTACACCTTC. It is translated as CASSLWGDGDGYTF.

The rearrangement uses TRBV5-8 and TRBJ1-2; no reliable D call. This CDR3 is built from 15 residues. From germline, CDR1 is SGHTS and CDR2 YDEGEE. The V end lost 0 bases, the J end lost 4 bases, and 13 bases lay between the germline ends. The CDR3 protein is CASSLADVASYGYTF. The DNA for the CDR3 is TGTGCCAGCAGCTTGGCCGATGTGGCTTCCTATGGCTACACCTTC.

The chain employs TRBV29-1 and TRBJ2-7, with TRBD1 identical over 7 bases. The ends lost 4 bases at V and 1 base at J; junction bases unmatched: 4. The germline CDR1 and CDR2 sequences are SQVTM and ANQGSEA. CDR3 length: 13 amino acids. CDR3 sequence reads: CSVGGGQSYEQYF. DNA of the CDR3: TGCAGCGTTGGAGGGGGACAGTCCTACGAGCAGTACTTC.

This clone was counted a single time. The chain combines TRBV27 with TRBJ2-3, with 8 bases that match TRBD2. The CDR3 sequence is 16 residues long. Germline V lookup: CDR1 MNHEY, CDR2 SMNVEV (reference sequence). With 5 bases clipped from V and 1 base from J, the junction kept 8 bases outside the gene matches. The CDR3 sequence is CASSPSGGTGTDTQYF. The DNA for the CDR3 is TGTGCCAGCAGTCCCTCGGGGGGGACGGGCACAGATACGCAGTATTTT.

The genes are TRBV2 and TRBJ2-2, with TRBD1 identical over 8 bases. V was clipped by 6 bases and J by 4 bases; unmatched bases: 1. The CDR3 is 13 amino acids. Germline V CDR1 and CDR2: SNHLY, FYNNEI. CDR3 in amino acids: CASRGQATGELFF. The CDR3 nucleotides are TGTGCCAGCAGGGGACAGGCCACCGGGGAGCTGTTTTTT.

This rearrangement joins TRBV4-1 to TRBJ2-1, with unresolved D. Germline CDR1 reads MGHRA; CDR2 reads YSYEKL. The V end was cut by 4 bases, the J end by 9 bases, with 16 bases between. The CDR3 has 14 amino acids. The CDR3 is CASSPEELGREQFF. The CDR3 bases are TGCGCCAGCAGCCCAGAAGAATTGGGCCGTGAGCAGTTCTTC.

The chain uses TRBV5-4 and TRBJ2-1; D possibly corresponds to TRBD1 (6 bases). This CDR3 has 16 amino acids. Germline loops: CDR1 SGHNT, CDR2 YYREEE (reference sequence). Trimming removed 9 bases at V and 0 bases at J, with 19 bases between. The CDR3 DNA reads TGTGCCACCGTGGTGCGGAAAGGGGGCTCCTACAATGAGCAGTTCTTC. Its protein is CATVVRKGGSYNEQFF.

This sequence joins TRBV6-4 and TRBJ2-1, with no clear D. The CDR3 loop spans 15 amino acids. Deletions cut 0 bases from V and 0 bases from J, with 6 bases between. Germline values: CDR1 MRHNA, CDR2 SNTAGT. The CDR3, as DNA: TGTGCCAGCAGTGACTCCCCGTACTCCTACAATGAGCAGTTCTTC. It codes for CASSDSPYSYNEQFF.

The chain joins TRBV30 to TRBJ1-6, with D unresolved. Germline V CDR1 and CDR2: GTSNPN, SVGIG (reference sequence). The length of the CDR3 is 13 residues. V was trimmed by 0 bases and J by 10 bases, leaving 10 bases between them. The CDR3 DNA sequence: TGTGCCTGGAGTGTACTAACGGGGTCACCCCTCCACTTT. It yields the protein CAWSVLTGSPLHF.

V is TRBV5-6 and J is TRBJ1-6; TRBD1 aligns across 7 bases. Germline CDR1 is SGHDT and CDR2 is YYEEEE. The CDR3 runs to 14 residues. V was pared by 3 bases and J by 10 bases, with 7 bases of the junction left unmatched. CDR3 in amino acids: CASSWGDSQSPLHF. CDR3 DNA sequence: TGTGCCAGCAGCTGGGGGGACAGTCAGTCACCCCTCCACTTT.

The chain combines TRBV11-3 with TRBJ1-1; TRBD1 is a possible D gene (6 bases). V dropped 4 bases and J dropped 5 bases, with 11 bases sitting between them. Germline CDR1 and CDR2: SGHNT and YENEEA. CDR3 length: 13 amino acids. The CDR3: CASSSYRETEAFF. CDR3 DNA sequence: TGTGCCAGCAGCTCTTACAGGGAGACTGAAGCTTTCTTT.

This chain's CDR3 is CASSENPQGAANTEAFF. In DNA form, the CDR3 reads TGCGCCAGCAGTGAGAACCCCCAGGGGGCGGCCAACACTGAAGCTTTCTTT. This chain connects TRBV10-2 to TRBJ1-1, with TRBD1 matching over 8 bases. Trimming cost V 2 bases and J 2 bases; bases outside gene matches: 10. Germline CDR1 is WSHSY and CDR2 is SAAADI. The CDR3 sequence is 17 residues long.

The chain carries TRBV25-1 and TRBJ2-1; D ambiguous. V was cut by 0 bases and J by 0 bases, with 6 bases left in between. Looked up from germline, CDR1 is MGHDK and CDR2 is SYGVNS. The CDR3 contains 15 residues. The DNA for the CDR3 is TGTGCCAGCAGTGAATACTCGAGCTCCTACAATGAGCAGTTCTTC. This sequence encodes CASSEYSSSYNEQFF. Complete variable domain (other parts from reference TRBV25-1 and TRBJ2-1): EADIYQTPRYLVIGTGKKITLECSQTMGHDKMYWYQQDPGMELHLIHYSYGVNSTEKGDLSSESTVSRIRTEHFPLTLESARPSHTSQYLCASSEYSSSYNEQFFGPGTRLTVL.

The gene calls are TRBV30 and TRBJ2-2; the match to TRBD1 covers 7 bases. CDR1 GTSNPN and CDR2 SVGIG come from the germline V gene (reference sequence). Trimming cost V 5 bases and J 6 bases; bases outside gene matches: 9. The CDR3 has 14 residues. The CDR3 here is CAWRQTGVPGELFF. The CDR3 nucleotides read TGTGCCTGGCGGCAAACAGGGGTGCCCGGGGAGCTGTTTTTT.

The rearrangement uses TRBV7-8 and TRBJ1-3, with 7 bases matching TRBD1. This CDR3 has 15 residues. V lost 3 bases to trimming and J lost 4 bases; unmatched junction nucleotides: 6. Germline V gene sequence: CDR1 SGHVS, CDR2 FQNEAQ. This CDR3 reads CASSFTGVSGNTIYF. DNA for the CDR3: TGTGCCAGCAGCTTCACAGGGGTGTCAGGAAACACCATATATTTT.

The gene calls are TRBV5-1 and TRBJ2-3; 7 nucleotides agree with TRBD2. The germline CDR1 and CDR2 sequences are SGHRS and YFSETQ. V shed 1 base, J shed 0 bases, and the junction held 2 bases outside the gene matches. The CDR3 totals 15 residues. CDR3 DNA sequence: TGCGCCAGCAGCTTGCTAGCGGTTAGCACAGATACGCAGTATTTT. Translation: CASSLLAVSTDTQYF.

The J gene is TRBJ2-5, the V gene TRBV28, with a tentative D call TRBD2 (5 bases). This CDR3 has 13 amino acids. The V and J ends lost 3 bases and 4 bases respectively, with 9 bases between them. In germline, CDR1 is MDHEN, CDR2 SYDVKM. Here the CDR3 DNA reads TGTGCCAGCAGTTTTGGACTTGGAGAGACCCAGTACTTC. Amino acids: CASSFGLGETQYF.